This record concerns one T cell receptor beta chain sequence. The antigen remains unidentified. This sample is drawn from a study of response to subunit inactivated influenza vaccine. Study-wide results and caveats: Researchers suggested that each seasonal influenza vaccination recruits few new T cells.

Using its own MiXCR run on the RT-PCR reads, TCRdb lists one record per CDR3 protein. The sample has about 650,000 distinct CDR3 sequences; 15% to 18% are singletons. The sequences come from PBMCs from blood, collected approximately 12 days after vaccination. This receptor was obtained from a man between 50 and 59 years old who received an inactivated influenza vaccine.

The CDR3 reads CASSETGYQPQHF. CDR3 in DNA: TGTGCCAGCAGTGAGACAGGGTATCAGCCCCAGCATTTT. The V call is TRBV6-2 or TRBV6-3, the J call TRBJ1-5; 7 positions agree with TRBD1. CDR3 length: 13 residues. The V segment lost 5 bases and the J segment 5 bases; nucleotides outside the gene matches: 3. From germline, CDR1 is MNHEY and CDR2 SVGEGT.